The 8 T cell receptor beta chains reported below all come from one sample, sequenced in a study of vaccination effects on CD4 cells after COVID-19. These receptors are not linked to any known antigen. CD4+ T cells specific for antigen were expanded with viral peptide pools by the ViraFEST assay before sequencing. CD4+ T cells were isolated after less than 13 days of culture. Each participant was administered two doses of either the BNT162b2 or the mRNA-1273 vaccine. Produced via immunoSEQ multiplex PCR; TCRdb's table is partial and in-frame only. The table shows 25,000 to 30,000 clones, with approximately 71% occurring only once. Material: CD4+ T cells from PBMCs cultured with HCoV-NL63 spike peptides, obtained after COVID-19 vaccination. These receptors all come from a human donor who received a COVID-19 vaccine.

The rearrangement uses TRBV27 and TRBJ1-1; 9 nucleotides match TRBD1. The CDR3 is 17 amino acids. Per the germline V gene, CDR1 is MNHEY and CDR2 is SMNVEV (reference sequence). V gave up 2 bases and J gave up 1 base; unmatched junction bases: 8. CDR3 sequence (DNA): TGTGCCAGCAGTTTAAGCGGGACAGGGATATCGAACACTGAAGCTTTCTTT. It encodes CASSLSGTGISNTEAFF.

This rearrangement joins TRBV29-1 to TRBJ2-4; 12 bases align to TRBD1. The germline V gene has CDR1 SQVTM and CDR2 ANQGSEA. This CDR3 spans 17 amino acids. V lost 5 bases to trimming and J lost 0 bases; unmatched junction nucleotides: 8. The CDR3 bases are TGCAGCGTTCATACGGGACAGGGGGCAAAAGCCAAAAACATTCAGTACTTC. Protein sequence: CSVHTGQGAKAKNIQYF.

V and J are TRBV25-1 and TRBJ1-2; maybe TRBD1 (5 bases). V lost 5 bases and J 4 bases, leaving 14 bases between the germline ends. The CDR3 spans 14 residues. Germline V gene data show CDR1 as MGHDK and CDR2 as SYGVNS. CDR3 residues: CASSSQGVLYGYTF. CDR3 sequence (DNA): TGTGCCAGCAGTTCCCAGGGCGTGCTCTATGGCTACACCTTC.

This rearrangement joins TRBV6-5 to TRBJ1-1; 7 nucleotides agree with TRBD1. The CDR3 length is 16 residues. The germline V gene encodes CDR1 MNHEY and CDR2 SVGAGI. J was trimmed by 4 bases and V by 2 bases; bases with no gene match: 10. The CDR3 sequence: CASSYLQGRGSTEAFF. The CDR3 DNA sequence: TGTGCCAGCAGTTACCTACAGGGCAGGGGGAGCACTGAAGCTTTCTTT.

The V and J genes are TRBV29-1 and TRBJ1-2; D remains ambiguous. Per the germline V gene, CDR1 is SQVTM and CDR2 is ANQGSEA. The CDR3 has 12 residues. V lost 7 bases and J 0 bases, leaving 9 bases between the germline ends. Here the CDR3 reads CSARKPNYGYTF. DNA of the CDR3: TGCAGCGCCCGGAAACCTAACTATGGCTACACCTTC.

The gene calls are TRBV14 and TRBJ2-1; D ambiguous. V dropped 2 bases and J dropped 12 bases, with 14 bases sitting between them. The CDR3 loop spans 13 amino acids. Germline V gene data show CDR1 as SGHDN and CDR2 as FVKESK. The CDR3 DNA reads as TGTGCCAGCAGCCAACCAAACGGGTATGCGCAGTTCTTC. It specifies CASSQPNGYAQFF.

The chain couples TRBV5-1 to TRBJ2-5, with no clear D. Germline loops: CDR1 SGHRS, CDR2 YFSETQ. The V end lost 1 base, the J end lost 4 bases, and 8 bases lay between the germline ends. The CDR3 has 13 amino acids. The CDR3 DNA reads as TGCGCCAGCAGCTTGCTTTCATCAGAGACCCAGTACTTC. Amino acid sequence: CASSLLSSETQYF.

The chain combines TRBV6-2 or TRBV6-3 with TRBJ1-5, with 8 bases fitting TRBD1. The J segment lost 6 bases and the V segment lost 5 bases, leaving 18 bases of the junction unmatched. The CDR3 is made up of 18 amino acids. Germline V gene lookup returns CDR1 MNHEY and CDR2 SVGEGT. The CDR3 protein is CASSHLRRTGSGSQPQHF. DNA of the CDR3: TGTGCCAGCAGTCACTTACGACGGACAGGGAGCGGTAGTCAGCCCCAGCATTTT.